The clone carrying this TCR beta chain was picked up a small number of times. What it binds is unknown. This CDR3 is built from 13 residues. The V gene's germline CDR1 is LGHNA and CDR2 YNFKEQ. This entry comes from a study of blood T cells in healthy people across ages. Study context: The capture of about one barcoded beta molecule per two T cells was achieved by template switching. The study, taken as a whole, reports: Diversity estimates from one million T cells were considered underestimates. Both higher diversity and more naive CD4+ cells marked long-lived donors when set against aged donors.

PCR was performed a second time for about 6 to 12 cycles using a sample-barcoded 5' primer and a J-beta primer mix. Via MiXCR, TCRdb re-called the 5' RACE reads, giving one row per CDR3 protein. The data hold 1.4 million or so distinct CDR3 sequences, with roughly two fifths observed a single time. The sample comprised blood. The V call is TRBV4-2, the J call TRBJ2-5, with D hard to call. The DNA end is a closer match to TRBJ2-7, so the J assignment may be wrong. This TCR derives from a woman younger than 30 in good health. The CDR3 bases are TGTGCCAGCAGCCAAGAACGGAAATACGAGCAGTACTTC. Translated: CASSQERKYEQYF.